This TCR beta chain was identified during a study of response to subunit inactivated influenza vaccine (dated by TCRdb to the late 2010s). Looking at the study overall: Deep quantitative T cell receptor repertoire profiling was used in the study to track responses to a trivalent subunit inactivated influenza vaccine. The research as a whole found: The authors suggested that each seasonal influenza vaccination may recruit only a limited number of new T cells.

According to the study, the label for this sample's time point signals: around 42 days after influenza vaccine administration. A few counts support this clonotype. Its cognate antigen has yet to be identified. No per-base quality is available; no much larger clone lies one base away. Library method: RT-PCR. Sequenced on an Illumina HiSeq 2500. Starting from the raw public reads, TCRdb applied fastp trimming at Q25, assembled clones with MiXCR and retained in-frame beta chains. Entries that share a CDR3 protein sequence are merged under the most common genes and DNA. The sample yields over 400,000 distinct CDR3 sequences; roughly 9.8% were counted once. The top ten constitute approximately 12% of the sample. Sequencing was performed on PBMCs from blood, taken more than 35 days after vaccination. The receptor comes from a man between 45 and 60 years old who received an inactivated influenza vaccine. Donor details come from another sample of the same person, matched by shared clones.

At the DNA level, the sequence is TGTGCCAGCAGCTTATTGTTGCAACGGAACTCCTACGAGCAGTACTTC. It codes for CASSLLLQRNSYEQYF. The rearrangement combines TRBV7-2 with TRBJ2-7, with the D gene uncertain. The cysteine opens and the phenylalanine closes a CDR3 of 16 amino acids. Only the CDR3 portion is preserved as DNA: 48 bases, with reading frame beginning at the first base. Based on the germline V gene, the CDR1 and CDR2 sequences are SGHTA and FQGNSA. The V and J ends are trimmed by 2 bases and 0 bases, leaving 14 bases between them.